This entry features one T cell receptor (beta chain) sequence. No cognate antigen has been identified for it. Per-base quality was not reported, and no clone a single base away is much larger than it. Interpreted using the paper, the time point label stands for: baseline before first vaccination. Vaccinee samples were obtained from the UK trials COV001 and COV002, which included a single-blind randomized controlled phase 2/3 trial of AZD1222 (ChAdOx1 nCoV-19) in healthy adults. Trial participant PBMC samples were collected at day 0 and day 28 after the second dose for TCRbeta chain sequencing. The CDR3 regions of human TCRbeta chains were analyzed by immunosequencing. Turning to the authors' computational methods: TCRs in the repertoires were matched against a reference library of SARS-CoV-2-specific TCRs that had been generated with the MIRA antigen-specificity platform. Breadth meant the fraction of unique TCRs that were SARS-CoV-2-associated, whereas depth meant the fraction of total T cells that were SARS-CoV-2-associated. Each spike-specific TCR was assigned to its reactive spike region and to a CD4 or CD8 class using the MIRA data. Log10-transformed breadth and depth values were compared by one-way ANOVA with Sidak's multiple comparisons tests. As stored in TCRdb, this immuneACCESS dataset retains in-frame rearrangements with V and J assigned. A fraction of the clones does not appear; measured against another copy, unresolved V genes explain less than half of the discrepancy, and the remainder lacks a known reason. V, J and clone size were drawn from that table, and D and trimming were deduced from the DNA. The sample table lists about 150,000 clones, approximately 90% of them with a count of one. The ten largest make up 1.8% of the sample.

The CDR3, from cysteine to phenylalanine, totals 14 residues. This entry keeps only the CDR3 DNA: 42 bases, framed from base 1. Per the germline V gene, MNHEY is the CDR1 and SVGEGT is the CDR2. V was cut back by 4 bases and J by 0 bases, leaving a gap of 9 bases between them. This sample was taken from a study of T cell responses to AZD1222 COVID-19 vaccine (dated by TCRdb to 2020 to 2022). As for the study more broadly: AZD1222 recipients whose second dose came at about 4 weeks and those whose second dose came at about 12 weeks were combined into one group, since spike-specific TCR depth and breadth did not differ between the two schedules. A total of about 230 trial participants underwent TCR sequencing, of whom 207 received two doses of AZD1222 and around 26 received two doses of the MenACWY control vaccine. Enrollment into the trials was organized by age into subgroups of 18-55, 56-69 and 70-plus years, and those subgroups contained roughly 150, 30 and 60 TCR-sequenced participants, respectively.

Overall study outcomes, separate from this receptor: Vaccine-associated CD4 TCRs spanned the whole spike protein, with dominant responses in regions 160-218 and 743-854. Epitopes outside the regions mutated in the B.1.351 and B.1.1.7 variants were reportedly recognized by nearly half of the unique spike-specific TCRs. Because no day 14 peak-response samples were available, the repertoires could be characterized only after the peak T cell response. In the small 56-69-year group, the increase in depth fell short of significance, most likely because of low power. Participants were mostly white British, with more females than males. The authors suggested clonal diversity may have been underestimated. After two AZD1222 doses, both the breadth and the depth of spike-specific TCRs were significantly higher than at day 0 and than in MenACWY recipients. Conclusions about previously exposed vaccinees are limited because only six or seven AZD1222 recipients were SARS-CoV-2 seropositive at baseline.

The sample in question was peripheral blood, obtained on day 0 of AZD1222 vaccination. This receptor was identified in an adult in good health. The chain was built from TRBV6-2 or TRBV6-3 and TRBJ1-1; the D gene is not confidently resolved. In nucleotides, the sequence is TGTGCCAGCAGTTCCCACCTACTGAACACTGAAGCTTTCTTT. Its protein product is CASSSHLLNTEAFF.